This T cell receptor beta chain was identified during a study of T cells after yellow fever vaccination. Study-wide results and limits: Most primary-vaccination clones recurred post-booster (roughly 97% CD4, over 70% CD8).

CDR3 size: 15 residues. With V trimmed by 6 bases and J by 4 bases, 3 bases remained unmatched. Germline-derived CDR1 and CDR2 are MGHDK and SYGVNS. Remarks on this clonotype: Its cognate antigen is unknown.

5'RACE template switching generated TCR cDNA, adding a universal primer site and UMIs. TCRdb re-derived calls from the 5' RACE reads in MiXCR, one entry per CDR3 protein. There are more than 350,000 distinct CDR3 sequences in the sample; 11% occur only once, and about 17% lies in the top ten. Sequences were derived from PBMCs, sampled on the day of the first yellow fever vaccination. The chain joins TRBV25-1 to TRBJ2-3, with 14 positions matching TRBD2. This sequence originates from a man aged 18-30 years who received the YFV17D yellow fever vaccine. The chain's CDR3 is CASSRTSGGSDTQYF. The CDR3 nucleotides are TGTGCCAGCAGCAGGACTAGCGGGGGGTCAGATACGCAGTATTTT.